Listed here are 17 T cell receptor beta chains from one sample, sequenced in a study of T cells in Graves' hyperthyroidism and ophthalmopathy. TCR beta CDR3 sequences were amplified from RNA transcripts. In the first-round RT-PCR of the TCR CDR3, the HTBI primer set was used. From the multiplex PCR reads, TCRdb called clonotypes with MiXCR, one entry per CDR3 protein. The table includes around 450,000 distinct CDR3 sequences, around a sixth detected once. The sequenced sample consisted of blood. The source is a woman aged 18-29 years with Graves' hyperthyroidism.

The rearrangement joins TRBV29-1 to TRBJ2-3, with D uncertain. Per the germline V gene, CDR1 is SQVTM and CDR2 is ANQGSEA. The CDR3 runs to 10 residues. V lost 7 bases to trimming and J lost 2 bases, with 4 bases between them. For the CDR3, the DNA is TGCAGCGCCCACACAGATACGCAGTATTTT. Its protein product is CSAHTDTQYF.

The chain joins TRBV5-5 to TRBJ2-2; D gene uncertain. The CDR3 is 15 amino acids. The V end was cut by 4 bases, the J end by 5 bases, with 15 bases between. Looked up from germline, CDR1 is SGHKS and CDR2 is YYEKEE (reference sequence). The CDR3 sequence is CASSRGEIKTGELFF. CDR3 nucleotides: TGTGCCAGCAGCCGTGGAGAGATAAAAACCGGGGAGCTGTTTTTT.

This chain connects TRBV4-2 to TRBJ2-1, with TRBD1 as a possible D gene (5 bases). CDR1 and CDR2 (germline): LGHNA, YNFKEQ. This CDR3 is 15 amino acids long. Deletions cut 1 base from V and 9 bases from J, with 16 bases between. The CDR3 DNA is TGTGCCAGCAGCCAAGTTTCGGCAGGAAGGGGTGAGCAGTTCTTC. It translates to CASSQVSAGRGEQFF.

In the case of this clonotype: A much larger clonotype is one base distant, so this may be a read error. The rearrangement joins TRBV6-1 to TRBJ2-1; TRBD2 agrees at 11 bases. Trimming at V came to 6 bases and at J to 4 bases, leaving 5 bases not matched to a gene. There are 15 residues in the CDR3. CDR1 and CDR2 (germline): MNHNS, SASEGT. This CDR3 reads CASSLLAGEYNEQFF. CDR3 nucleotides: TGTGCCAGCAGCCTACTAGCGGGAGAGTACAATGAGCAGTTCTTC.

At least ten counts were recorded for this clonotype. The genes are TRBV28 and TRBJ2-5; D might be TRBD2 (6 bases). The CDR3 spans 15 residues. In germline, CDR1 is MDHEN, CDR2 SYDVKM. V was shortened by 6 bases and J by 2 bases, with 16 bases between the two germline ends. CDR3 coding DNA: TGTGCCAGCAGCCTGGGCGCGGCGGGACAAGAGACCCAGTACTTC. This sequence encodes CASSLGAAGQETQYF. Full variable domain (missing parts from reference TRBV28 and TRBJ2-5): DVKVTQSSRYLVKRTGEKVFLECVQDMDHENMFWYRQDPGLGLRLIYFSYDVKMKEKGDIPEGYSVSREKKERFSLILESASTNQTSMYLCASSLGAAGQETQYFGPGTRLLVL.

Notes on this clonotype: Possible read error: a much larger clone is one base away. This sequence joins TRBV28 and TRBJ2-7; D remains ambiguous. Looked up from germline, CDR1 is MDHEN and CDR2 is SYDVKM. CDR3 length: 15 residues. The DNA for the CDR3 is TGTGCCGGCAGTTTAAGTGGGAAGGCCCCCTACGAGCAGTACTTC. Amino acids: CAGSLSGKAPYEQYF.

This clonotype was detected a few times. The rearrangement joins TRBV4-2 to TRBJ2-7, with TRBD2 matching 13 bases. This CDR3 contains 16 residues. Germline lookup yields CDR1 LGHNA and CDR2 YNFKEQ. V was clipped by 0 bases and J by 6 bases; unmatched bases: 5. The CDR3: CASSQESLAGGREQYF. CDR3 nucleotide sequence: TGTGCCAGCAGCCAAGAGTCACTAGCGGGAGGGCGCGAGCAGTACTTC.

This clonotype was seen a handful of times. J is TRBJ1-6 and V is TRBV10-2; D gene unclear. Trimming took 3 bases from V and 0 from J, leaving 0 bases between them. CDR1 and CDR2 from the germline V gene are WSHSY and SAAADI. CDR3 size: 13 residues. Here the CDR3 reads CASSDSYNSPLHF. CDR3 DNA: TGCGCCAGCAGTGACTCCTATAATTCACCCCTCCACTTT.

This clonotype was found a few times. With a much larger clone just one base away, this may be a read error. V usage is TRBV12-3 or TRBV12-4 and J usage is TRBJ2-7; 7 nucleotides agree with TRBD2. CDR3 size: 14 residues. The chain's CDR3 is CASSLGGFSCEQYF. CDR3 DNA sequence: TGTGCCAGCAGTTTGGGAGGGTTCTCCTGCGAGCAGTACTTC.

The chain is built from TRBV28 and TRBJ2-1, with 7 bases matching TRBD1. This CDR3 is 15 amino acids long. Unmatched junction bases numbered 6, after V lost 2 bases and J lost 5 bases. Germline V gene data show CDR1 as MDHEN and CDR2 as SYDVKM. For the CDR3, the DNA is TGTGCCAGCAGTTTAAAAGGGGGCGCGCACAATGAGCAGTTCTTC. Translating gives CASSLKGGAHNEQFF.

There are a few counts of this clonotype. The genes are TRBV12-3 or TRBV12-4 and TRBJ1-6; 7 nucleotides line up with TRBD1. The CDR3 spans 17 residues. With 0 bases clipped from V and 9 bases from J, the junction kept 11 bases outside the gene matches. DNA for the CDR3: TGTGCCAGCAGTTTAGCGAAGGGGGCTGGGGGGAGTTCACCCCTCCACTTT. Encoded protein: CASSLAKGAGGSSPLHF.

This chain uses TRBV6-5 with TRBJ2-5, with 11 bases that match TRBD1. The CDR3 totals 15 residues. CDR1 and CDR2 from the germline V gene are MNHEY and SVGAGI. Trimming took 2 bases from V and 5 from J; bases not matched to a gene: 4. The CDR3 loop reads CASSYRGDRGETQYF. In DNA form, the CDR3 reads TGTGCCAGCAGTTACCGAGGGGACAGGGGGGAGACCCAGTACTTC.

This clonotype has ten or more counts. The chain links TRBV7-8 to TRBJ1-2; D is unclear. V dropped 5 bases and J dropped 6 bases, with 13 bases sitting between them. The length of the CDR3 is 13 residues. Germline values: CDR1 SGHVS, CDR2 FQNEAQ. CDR3 DNA: TGTGCCAGCAGCGACGATCCGGGCGATGGCTACACCTTC. Translated, it gives CASSDDPGDGYTF.

This clonotype was counted ten times or more. The chain joins TRBV5-1 to TRBJ2-1, with 15 positions matching TRBD2. In germline, CDR1 is SGHRS, CDR2 YFSETQ. The CDR3 runs 17 residues. Unmatched junction bases numbered 10, after V lost 4 bases and J lost 8 bases. The CDR3 bases are TGCGCCAGCAGCCTGGGACTAGCGGGAGGAATTGGCGATGAGCAGTTCTTC. Protein sequence: CASSLGLAGGIGDEQFF.

This clonotype was found many times. This chain joins TRBV11-2 and TRBJ1-2, with 11 bases that match TRBD1. The CDR3 extends over 18 amino acids. V lost 3 bases to trimming and J lost 7 bases; unmatched junction nucleotides: 16. Germline V gives CDR1 SGHAT, CDR2 FQNNGV. CDR3 in amino acids: CASSFFATWTGGAFGYTF. The CDR3 region has the DNA TGTGCCAGCAGCTTTTTCGCCACATGGACAGGGGGCGCGTTTGGCTACACCTTC.

The rearrangement links TRBV6-1 to TRBJ1-2; D is undetermined. CDR3 size: 15 residues. The V gene lost 7 bases and the J gene lost 2 bases, with 17 bases spanning the gap. Germline CDR1 and CDR2: MNHNS and SASEGT. CDR3 sequence reads: CASTPSHPNNYGYTF. In nucleotides, the CDR3 is TGTGCCAGCACCCCGTCCCATCCGAACAACTATGGCTACACCTTC.

This clonotype was recorded at least ten times. The chain combines TRBV5-1 with TRBJ1-1; 7 nucleotides agree with TRBD1. CDR1 is SGHRS, CDR2 YFSETQ, per germline. The CDR3 loop spans 13 amino acids. After removal of 4 bases from V and 7 bases from J, the junction contained 7 bases not matched to a gene. The CDR3: CASSRDSLNEAFF. The CDR3 nucleotides are TGCGCCAGCAGCCGGGACAGCTTAAATGAAGCTTTCTTT.